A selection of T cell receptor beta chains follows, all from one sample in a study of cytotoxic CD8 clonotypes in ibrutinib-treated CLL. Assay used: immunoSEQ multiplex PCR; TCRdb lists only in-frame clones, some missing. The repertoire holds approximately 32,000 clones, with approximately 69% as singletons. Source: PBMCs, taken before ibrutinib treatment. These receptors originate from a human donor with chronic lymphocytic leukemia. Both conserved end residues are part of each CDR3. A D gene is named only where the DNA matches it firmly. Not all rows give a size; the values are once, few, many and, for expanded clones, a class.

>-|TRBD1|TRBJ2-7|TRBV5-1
TGCGCCAGCAGCTCTGCAGGGGGCACCTACGAGCAGTACTTC
CASSSAGGTYEQYF
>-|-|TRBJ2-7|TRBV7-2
TGTGCCAGCAGCGCGCTTCCCCAGCCCACGGTCTATTACGAGCAGTACTTC
CASSALPQPTVYYEQYF
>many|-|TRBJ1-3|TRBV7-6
TGTGCCAGCAGCTTAGGGTACGGGTCTGGAAACACCATATATTTT
CASSLGYGSGNTIYF
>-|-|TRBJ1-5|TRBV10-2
TGCGCCAGCAGTCCCGGGTCCGGCGGCAATCAGCCCCAGCATTTT
CASSPGSGGNQPQHF
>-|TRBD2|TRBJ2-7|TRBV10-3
TGTGCCACCAAACCCCTAGCGGGAGTAGACGAGCAGTACTTC
CATKPLAGVDEQYF
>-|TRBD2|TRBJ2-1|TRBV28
TGTGCCAGCAGTCCGGCGGGAGGGTACTACAATGAGCAGTTCTTC
CASSPAGGYYNEQFF
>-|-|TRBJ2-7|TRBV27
TGTGCCAGCAGTTTATTTGATCCGACAGGCCCCTACGAGCAGTACTTC
CASSLFDPTGPYEQYF
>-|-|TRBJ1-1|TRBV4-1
TGCGCCAGCAGCCAACCGGCCCGGAACACTGAAGCTTTCTTT
CASSQPARNTEAFF
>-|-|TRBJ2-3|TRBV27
TGTGCCAGCAGAAGGGGGATAGATACGCAGTATTTT
CASRRGIDTQYF
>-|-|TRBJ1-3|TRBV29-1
TGCAGCGCCGGGACACTCGGAAACACCATATATTTT
CSAGTLGNTIYF
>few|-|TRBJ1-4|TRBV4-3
TGCGCCAGCAGCCGAAACCTAGGGCGCAATGAAAAACTGTTTTTT
CASSRNLGRNEKLFF
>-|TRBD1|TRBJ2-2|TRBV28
TGTGCCAGCAGTATACGGAAGACAGGGTCCGGCACCGGGGAGCTGTTTTTT
CASSIRKTGSGTGELFF
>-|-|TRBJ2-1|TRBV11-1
TGTGCCAGCAGCTCTGGCAATGAGCAGTTCTTC
CASSSGNEQFF
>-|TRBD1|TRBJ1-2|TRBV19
TGTGCCAGTAGTGGAGGGACAGTCAACTATGGCTACACCTTC
CASSGGTVNYGYTF
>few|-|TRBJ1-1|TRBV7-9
TGTGCCAGCAGCTTCATGAACACTGAAGCTTTCTTT
CASSFMNTEAFF
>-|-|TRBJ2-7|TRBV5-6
TGTGCCAGCAGCTTGTCCTCCTACGAGCAGTACTTC
CASSLSSYEQYF
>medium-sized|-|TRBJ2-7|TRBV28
TGTGCCAGCAGTTTTAGGGGGGCAAGTTACGAGCAGTACTTC
CASSFRGASYEQYF
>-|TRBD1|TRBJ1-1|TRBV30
TGTGCCTGGAGGACGACAGGGGGCGAAGCTTTCTTT
CAWRTTGGEAFF
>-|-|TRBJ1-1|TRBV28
TGTGCCAGCAGTAACCCCAGGACGGGGCAAACTGAAGCTTTCTTT
CASSNPRTGQTEAFF
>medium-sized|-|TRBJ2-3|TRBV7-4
TGTGCCAGCAGCTTAGGACAGATCCTCTTTTGGGATACGCAGTATTTT
CASSLGQILFWDTQYF
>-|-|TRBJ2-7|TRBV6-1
TGTGCCAGCAGTGGTGCCTACGAGCAGTACTTC
CASSGAYEQYF
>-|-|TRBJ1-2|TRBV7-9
TGTGCCAGCAGCTTCGATGGACGCTATGGCTACACCTTC
CASSFDGRYGYTF
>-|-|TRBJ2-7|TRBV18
TGTGCCAGCTCACCACCGTCAGCAGGGGACGAGCAGTACTTC
CASSPPSAGDEQYF
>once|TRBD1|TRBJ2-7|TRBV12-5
TGTGCTAGTGGCCGTGAGGGGACAGGAGGTTCCACTTTC
CASGREGTGGSTF
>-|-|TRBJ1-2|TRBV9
TGTGCCAGCAGCGCTACAGGGAACTATGGCTACACCTTC
CASSATGNYGYTF
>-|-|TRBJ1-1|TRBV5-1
TGCGCCAGCAGCTGGGACACCGAGACCTCTGAAGCTTTCTTT
CASSWDTETSEAFF
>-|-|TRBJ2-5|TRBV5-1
TGCGCCAGCGGTGGAGACAGAGGAGAGACCCAGTACTTC
CASGGDRGETQYF
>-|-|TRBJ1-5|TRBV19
TGTGCCAGTAGTATGTGGGCAACTAGCAATCAGCCCCAGCATTTT
CASSMWATSNQPQHF
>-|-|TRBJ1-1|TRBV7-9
TGTGCCAGCAGCTTACTCAGGGACACTGAAGCTTTCTTT
CASSLLRDTEAFF
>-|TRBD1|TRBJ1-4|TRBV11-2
TGTGCCAGCAGCGCCGGGACAGGGGTTGAAAAACTGTTTTTT
CASSAGTGVEKLFF
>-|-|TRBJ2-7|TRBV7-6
TGTGCCAGCAGCGCCCGACAGTGGAATACGGGATACGAGCAGTACTTC
CASSARQWNTGYEQYF
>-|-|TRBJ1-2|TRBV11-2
TGTGCCAGCAGCTTAGATCTCGGCACGCCCGCTTCCAATGGCTACACCTTC
CASSLDLGTPASNGYTF
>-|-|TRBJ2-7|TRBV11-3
TGTGCCAGCAGCTTAGATTTGCACTCCTACGAGCAGTACTTC
CASSLDLHSYEQYF
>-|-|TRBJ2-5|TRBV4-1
TGCGCCAGCAGCCGAATGGGGCTAGCAAGAGAGACCCAGTACTTC
CASSRMGLARETQYF
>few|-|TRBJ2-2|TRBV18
TGTGCCAGCTCACCACTTAGCGCCGGGAACACCGGGGAGCTGTTTTTT
CASSPLSAGNTGELFF
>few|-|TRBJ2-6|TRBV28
TGTGCCAGCAGCCTCACGAGATACATAGCGGGGGCCAACGTCCTGACTTTC
CASSLTRYIAGANVLTF
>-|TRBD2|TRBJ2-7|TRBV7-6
TGTGCCAGCAGTCTTACTAGCGGGGGCTCCTACGAGCAGTACTTC
CASSLTSGGSYEQYF
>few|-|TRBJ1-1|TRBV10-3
TGTGCCATCAGTGAGGGGAACACTGAAGCTTTCTTT
CAISEGNTEAFF
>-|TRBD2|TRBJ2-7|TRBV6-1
TGTGCCAGCAGTGAAGGGCCTAGCGGGGTGGGGTACGAGCAGTACTTC
CASSEGPSGVGYEQYF
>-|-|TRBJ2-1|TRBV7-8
TGTGCCAGCAGCAAAACCGGGATCTTCAATGAGCAGTTCTTC
CASSKTGIFNEQFF
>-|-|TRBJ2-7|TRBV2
TGTGCCAGCAGTGAGACCACGGCCGCTTCTGAGCAGTACTTC
CASSETTAASEQYF
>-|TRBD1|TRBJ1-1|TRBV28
TGTGCCAGCAGTCCCAGGGCAGGGGGCATTAATGAAGCTTTCTTT
CASSPRAGGINEAFF
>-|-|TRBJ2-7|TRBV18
TGTGCCAGCGCCCGTCGGGGGGCGAATGACGAGCAGTACTTC
CASARRGANDEQYF
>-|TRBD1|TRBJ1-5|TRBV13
TGTGCCAGCAGAGACGACAGGGTCCTTCAGCCCCAGCATTTT
CASRDDRVLQPQHF
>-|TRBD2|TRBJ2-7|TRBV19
TGTGCCAGTAGTCTGAGCGGGGGATCCTACGAGCAGTACTTC
CASSLSGGSYEQYF
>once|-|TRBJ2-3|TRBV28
TGTGCCATGGAGAGGCGGGTGGATACGCAGTATTTT
CAMERRVDTQYF